This T cell receptor (beta chain) is drawn from a study of blood T cell repertoires in COVID-19. Patients from Seattle were sampled longitudinally, starting during active infection. Using immunoSEQ multiplex PCR, the repertoire was profiled, and TCRdb retains in-frame clones only, with some absent. The repertoire includes fewer than 250,000 clones, around 90% of them detected once, and more than 0.65% sits in the top ten. Trimming cost V 3 bases and J 9 bases, with 14 bases left between them. This CDR3 is 13 amino acids long. Germline-derived CDR1 and CDR2 are LGHDT and YNNKEL (reference sequence). The V and J genes are TRBV3-1 (or the pseudogene TRBV3-2) and TRBJ2-5; tentatively, D is TRBD2 (6 bases). This TCR came from a man aged 25 to 40 with COVID-19, enrolled during active disease. Sequenced material: peripheral blood. The CDR3 DNA reads as TGTGCCAGCAGCCAGGGGCGAGGCGGGGCCCAGTACTTC. The encoded protein is CASSQGRGGAQYF.